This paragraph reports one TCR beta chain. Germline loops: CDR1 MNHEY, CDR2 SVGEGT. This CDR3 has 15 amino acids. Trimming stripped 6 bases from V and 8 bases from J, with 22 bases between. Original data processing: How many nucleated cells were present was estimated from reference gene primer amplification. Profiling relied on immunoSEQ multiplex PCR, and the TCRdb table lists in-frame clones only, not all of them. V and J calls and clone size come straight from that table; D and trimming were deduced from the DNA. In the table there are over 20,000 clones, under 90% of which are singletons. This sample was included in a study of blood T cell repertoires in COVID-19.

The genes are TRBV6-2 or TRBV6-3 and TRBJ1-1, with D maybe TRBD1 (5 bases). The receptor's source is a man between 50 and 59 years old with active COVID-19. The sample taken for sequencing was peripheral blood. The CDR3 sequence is CASSPQGGTKREAFF. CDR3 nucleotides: TGTGCCAGCAGCCCTCAGGGAGGTACGAAGAGGGAAGCTTTCTTT.